These T cell receptor beta chains were read from a single sample in a study of T cells in Graves' hyperthyroidism and ophthalmopathy. TCRdb re-called the multiplex PCR reads with MiXCR, one entry per CDR3 protein. The table has 550,000 to 800,000 distinct CDR3 sequences, roughly 17% seen once. Sequencing was performed on blood. Receptors were obtained from a man in his forties or fifties with Graves' hyperthyroidism. Both conserved end residues are part of each CDR3. D genes are given only for firm matches. Part of the rows lack a size; the others show once, few, many or a class for expanded clones.

V: TRBV28; J: TRBJ2-7; size: many; D: TRBD1; CDR3: CASSILTGGYEQYF; DNA: TGTGCCAGCAGTATCCTAACAGGGGGCTACGAGCAGTACTTC
V: TRBV10-3; J: TRBJ2-7; size: many; D: TRBD2; CDR3: CAISDGLASSYEQYF; DNA: TGTGCCATCAGTGATGGACTAGCCAGCTCCTACGAGCAGTACTTC
V: TRBV11-2; J: TRBJ1-3; size: many; D: .; CDR3: CASSVDSRNTIYF; DNA: TGTGCCAGCAGCGTCGACTCACGGAACACCATATATTTT
V: TRBV20-1; J: TRBJ2-5; size: .; D: .; CDR3: CSARMGARRGETQYF; DNA: TGCAGTGCTAGAATGGGGGCAAGAAGGGGAGAGACCCAGTACTTC
V: TRBV5-1; J: TRBJ2-7; size: .; D: .; CDR3: CASSFTTGSSYEQYF; DNA: TGCGCCAGCAGTTTCACTACAGGGAGCTCCTACGAGCAGTACTTC
V: TRBV25-1; J: TRBJ2-7; size: few; D: TRBD1; CDR3: CASSEYRTGGDEQYF; DNA: TGTGCCAGCAGTGAATACAGGACAGGGGGTGACGAGCAGTACTTC
V: TRBV28; J: TRBJ2-1; size: many; D: TRBD2; CDR3: CASSLDLVGTSRRPNNEQFF; DNA: TGTGCCAGCAGTCTCGACCTTGTTGGGACTAGCCGCCGACCCAACAATGAGCAGTTCTTC
V: TRBV18; J: TRBJ2-7; size: few; D: TRBD1; CDR3: CASSTGTGAWEQYF; DNA: TGTGCCAGCTCAACCGGGACAGGGGCCTGGGAGCAGTACTTC
V: TRBV5-4; J: TRBJ2-1; size: few; D: .; CDR3: CASSPSGWHEQFF; DNA: TGTGCCAGCAGCCCCTCAGGTTGGCATGAGCAGTTCTTC
V: TRBV6-1; J: TRBJ2-7; size: many; D: .; CDR3: CASSYRRDSYEQYF; DNA: TGTGCCAGCAGTTACAGGAGGGACTCCTACGAGCAGTACTTC
V: TRBV7-2; J: TRBJ2-7; size: .; D: .; CDR3: CASSFNGYEQYF; DNA: TGTGCCAGCAGCTTCAATGGTTACGAGCAGTACTTC
V: TRBV7-3; J: TRBJ2-1; size: .; D: .; CDR3: CASRPPGAGTATYNEQFF; DNA: TGTGCCAGCAGGCCACCCGGTGCTGGGACCGCTACCTACAATGAGCAGTTCTTC
V: TRBV5-1; J: TRBJ1-4; size: few; D: .; CDR3: CASSLDPDEKLFF; DNA: TGCGCCAGCAGCTTGGATCCAGATGAAAAACTGTTTTTT
V: TRBV5-1; J: TRBJ2-7; size: many; D: .; CDR3: CASSYGGPTYEQYF; DNA: TGCGCCAGCAGCTACGGGGGGCCAACCTACGAGCAGTACTTC
V: TRBV4-3; J: TRBJ1-4; size: few; D: TRBD1; CDR3: CASSPIGGGQQNEKLFF; DNA: TGCGCCAGCAGCCCCATAGGAGGGGGACAGCAGAATGAAAAACTGTTTTTT
V: TRBV27; J: TRBJ2-6; size: few; D: TRBD2; CDR3: CASSHRLAGNSGANVLTF; DNA: TGTGCCAGCAGCCATCGACTAGCGGGGAACTCTGGGGCCAACGTCCTGACTTTC
V: TRBV28; J: TRBJ1-3; size: many; D: TRBD1; CDR3: CASSVNTGDSGNTIYF; DNA: TGTGCCAGCAGTGTAAATACAGGGGACTCTGGAAACACCATATATTTT
V: TRBV7-2; J: TRBJ2-7; size: many; D: .; CDR3: CASSLEAGAGEQYF; DNA: TGTGCCAGCAGCTTAGAGGCCGGGGCGGGCGAGCAGTACTTC
V: TRBV12-3/TRBV12-4; J: TRBJ2-6; size: many; D: .; CDR3: CASSSGTLSSGANVLTF; DNA: TGTGCCAGCAGTTCCGGGACACTTAGCTCTGGGGCCAACGTCCTGACTTTC
V: TRBV30; J: TRBJ2-2; size: many; D: .; CDR3: CAWGPLTGELFF; DNA: TGTGCCTGGGGGCCACTTACCGGGGAGCTGTTTTTT
V: TRBV7-9; J: TRBJ1-5; size: .; D: .; CDR3: CASSLVGPGVGNQPQHF; DNA: TGTGCCAGCAGCTTAGTAGGGCCAGGGGTTGGCAATCAGCCCCAGCATTTT
V: TRBV9; J: TRBJ2-1; size: .; D: TRBD2; CDR3: CASSVLLTSGSLSYNEQFF; DNA: TGTGCCAGCAGCGTACTATTGACTAGCGGGAGCCTCTCCTACAATGAGCAGTTCTTC
V: TRBV12-3/TRBV12-4; J: TRBJ1-5; size: many; D: .; CDR3: CASSPDWQEEYQPQHF; DNA: TGTGCCAGCAGTCCCGACTGGCAGGAGGAATATCAGCCCCAGCATTTT
V: TRBV6-2/TRBV6-3; J: TRBJ2-6; size: many; D: .; CDR3: CASTQTIPGLTSGANVLTF; DNA: TGTGCCAGCACCCAGACTATCCCAGGGTTGACCTCTGGGGCCAACGTCCTGACTTTC
V: TRBV28; J: TRBJ2-7; size: many; D: TRBD1; CDR3: CASSLGQGNEQYF; DNA: TGTGCCAGCAGTTTGGGACAGGGAAACGAGCAGTACTTC
V: TRBV19; J: TRBJ2-1; size: .; D: .; CDR3: CASNRLGTGEQFF; DNA: TGTGCCAGTAATAGACTGGGGACGGGTGAGCAGTTCTTC
V: TRBV30; J: TRBJ2-2; size: .; D: TRBD1; CDR3: CAWSVLGTGGINGELFF; DNA: TGTGCCTGGAGTGTACTAGGGACAGGGGGAATAAACGGGGAGCTGTTTTTT
V: TRBV5-6; J: TRBJ2-1; size: many; D: TRBD1; CDR3: CASSDRVGSYNEQFF; DNA: TGTGCCAGCAGCGACAGGGTGGGCTCCTACAATGAGCAGTTCTTC
V: TRBV10-1; J: TRBJ2-7; size: few; D: .; CDR3: CASSDFPTSYEQYF; DNA: TGCGCCAGCAGTGATTTCCCGACCTCCTACGAGCAGTACTTC
V: TRBV20-1; J: TRBJ2-1; size: few; D: TRBD2; CDR3: CSARDWGGTSGGGGNYNEQFF; DNA: TGCAGTGCTAGAGATTGGGGCGGGACTAGCGGGGGAGGGGGGAATTACAATGAGCAGTTCTTC
V: TRBV15; J: TRBJ1-5; size: .; D: TRBD1; CDR3: CATSRGDSVSNQPQHF; DNA: TGTGCCACCAGCAGAGGGGACAGCGTTAGCAATCAGCCCCAGCATTTT
V: TRBV6-1; J: TRBJ2-7; size: many; D: .; CDR3: CASSPRDTTYEQYF; DNA: TGTGCCAGCAGCCCGAGGGACACAACCTACGAGCAGTACTTC
V: TRBV11-2; J: TRBJ2-2; size: many; D: .; CDR3: CASSFDSSLREELFF; DNA: TGTGCCAGCAGCTTCGACAGTTCATTAAGGGAGGAGCTGTTTTTT
V: TRBV20-1; J: TRBJ2-2; size: few; D: .; CDR3: CSAQDRSRGTGELFF; DNA: TGCAGTGCCCAAGACAGGAGTCGAGGCACCGGGGAGCTGTTTTTT
V: TRBV12-3/TRBV12-4; J: TRBJ2-7; size: .; D: TRBD2; CDR3: CASSLLGTSDYEQYF; DNA: TGTGCCAGCAGTCTCTTAGGGACTAGCGACTACGAGCAGTACTTC
V: TRBV7-9; J: TRBJ2-1; size: few; D: TRBD2; CDR3: CASSLVLAGGAYNEQFF; DNA: TGTGCCAGCAGCTTAGTCCTAGCGGGAGGGGCCTACAATGAGCAGTTCTTC
V: TRBV20-1; J: TRBJ2-5; size: .; D: .; CDR3: CSARDPLAETQYF; DNA: TGCAGTGCTAGAGACCCCCTAGCTGAGACCCAGTACTTC
V: TRBV30; J: TRBJ1-2; size: .; D: .; CDR3: CAWSVGESHTF; DNA: TGTGCCTGGAGTGTAGGAGAGAGCCACACCTTC
V: TRBV4-3; J: TRBJ2-5; size: few; D: .; CDR3: CASSQDLLTGGVETQYF; DNA: TGCGCCAGCAGCCAAGACCTTCTAACAGGGGGGGTGGAGACCCAGTACTTC
V: TRBV28; J: TRBJ2-4; size: few; D: TRBD1; CDR3: CASIHTGGGRNIQYF; DNA: TGTGCCAGCATCCATACAGGGGGCGGTCGAAACATTCAGTACTTC
V: TRBV20-1; J: TRBJ2-1; size: few; D: TRBD1; CDR3: CSARQDRGLYNEQFF; DNA: TGCAGTGCCAGACAGGACAGGGGGCTCTACAATGAGCAGTTCTTC
V: TRBV28; J: TRBJ2-2; size: .; D: .; CDR3: CASSNGVMNTGELFF; DNA: TGTGCCAGCAGTAACGGGGTTATGAACACCGGGGAGCTGTTTTTT
V: TRBV24-1; J: TRBJ2-1; size: .; D: .; CDR3: CATSDFSQVVQFF; DNA: TGTGCCACCAGTGATTTTTCTCAAGTGGTGCAGTTCTTC
V: TRBV3-1; J: TRBJ1-2; size: .; D: .; CDR3: CASSQETPRGYTF; DNA: TGTGCCAGCAGCCAAGAGACCCCTCGAGGCTACACCTTC
V: TRBV12-5; J: TRBJ1-1; size: many; D: TRBD1; CDR3: CASAGQGGTEAFF; DNA: TGTGCTAGTGCAGGACAGGGGGGCACTGAAGCTTTCTTT
V: TRBV28; J: TRBJ2-7; size: many; D: .; CDR3: CASSLSPGLGAISYEQYF; DNA: TGTGCCAGCAGTTTATCCCCAGGGTTGGGAGCTATCTCCTACGAGCAGTACTTC
V: TRBV29-1; J: TRBJ2-7; size: .; D: TRBD1; CDR3: CSVSVLPTGESYEQYF; DNA: TGCAGCGTATCCGTACTTCCGACAGGGGAATCCTACGAACAGTACTTC
V: TRBV13; J: TRBJ1-4; size: .; D: TRBD1; CDR3: CASSYRTGTEKLFF; DNA: TGTGCCAGCAGCTACCGGACAGGGACCGAAAAACTGTTTTTT
V: TRBV19; J: TRBJ2-1; size: .; D: .; CDR3: CASMNSGTIFSLEASYNEQFF; DNA: TGTGCCAGTATGAACTCGGGGACGATATTCAGCCTTGAGGCCTCCTACAATGAGCAGTTCTTC
V: TRBV28; J: TRBJ1-2; size: many; D: .; CDR3: CASSARRDYGYTF; DNA: TGTGCCAGCAGTGCCCGACGGGACTATGGCTACACCTTC
V: TRBV6-2/TRBV6-3; J: TRBJ2-7; size: many; D: TRBD1; CDR3: CASSGTGIGEQYF; DNA: TGTGCCAGCAGCGGGACAGGGATAGGCGAGCAGTACTTC